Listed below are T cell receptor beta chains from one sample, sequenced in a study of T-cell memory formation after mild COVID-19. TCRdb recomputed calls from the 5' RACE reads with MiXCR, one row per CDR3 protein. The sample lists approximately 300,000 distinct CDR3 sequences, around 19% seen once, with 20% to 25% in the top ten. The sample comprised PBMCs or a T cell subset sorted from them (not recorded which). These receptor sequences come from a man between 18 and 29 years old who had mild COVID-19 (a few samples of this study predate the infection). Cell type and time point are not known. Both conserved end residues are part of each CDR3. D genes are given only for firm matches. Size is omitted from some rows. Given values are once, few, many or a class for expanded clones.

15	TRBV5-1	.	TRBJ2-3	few	CASSLDPAPPDTQYF	TGCGCCAGCAGCTTGGATCCCGCCCCCCCAGATACGCAGTATTTT
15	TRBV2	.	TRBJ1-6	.	CASSEASGGNSPLHF	TGTGCCAGCAGTGAAGCGTCGGGGGGTAATTCACCCCTCCACTTT
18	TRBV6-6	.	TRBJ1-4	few	CASSYSRRVSKPEEKLFF	TGTGCCAGCAGTTACTCGAGGAGAGTCTCTAAACCAGAGGAAAAACTGTTTTTT
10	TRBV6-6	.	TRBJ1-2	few	CASSAPGYTF	TGTGCCAGCAGTGCCCCTGGCTACACCTTC
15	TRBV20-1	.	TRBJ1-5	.	CSAREQTLLNQPQHF	TGCAGTGCTAGAGAACAGACACTCCTCAATCAGCCCCAGCATTTT
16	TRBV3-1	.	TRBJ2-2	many	CASSQLLGQSVGELFF	TGTGCCAGCAGCCAATTGCTAGGACAGTCCGTCGGGGAGCTGTTTTTT
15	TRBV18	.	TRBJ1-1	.	CASSPLRGVHTEAFF	TGTGCCAGCTCACCCCTAAGGGGAGTACACACTGAAGCTTTCTTT
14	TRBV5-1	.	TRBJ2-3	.	CASSFGAATDTQYF	TGCGCCAGCAGCTTCGGGGCTGCAACAGATACGCAGTATTTT
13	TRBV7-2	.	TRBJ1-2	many	CASSFGRNYGYTF	TGTGCCAGCAGCTTTGGCAGGAACTATGGCTACACCTTC
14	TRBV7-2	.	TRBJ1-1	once	CASSFSGMNTEAFF	TGTGCCAGCAGCTTTTCTGGGATGAACACTGAAGCTTTCTTT
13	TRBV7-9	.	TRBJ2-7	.	CASSPGGGSEQYF	TGTGCCAGCAGCCCTGGTGGGGGCTCCGAGCAGTACTTC
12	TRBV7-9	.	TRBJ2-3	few	CASSYPVDTQYF	TGTGCCAGCAGCTACCCCGTGGATACGCAGTATTTT
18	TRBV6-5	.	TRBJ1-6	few	CASSSTVFRETYNSPLHF	TGTGCCAGCAGCTCGACCGTCTTTAGGGAGACCTATAATTCACCCCTCCACTTT
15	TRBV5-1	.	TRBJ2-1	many	CASRLAGWTYNEQFF	TGCGCCAGCAGACTGGCGGGGTGGACCTACAATGAGCAGTTCTTC
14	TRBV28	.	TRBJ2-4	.	CASSFWDAKNIQYF	TGTGCCAGCAGTTTTTGGGATGCCAAAAACATTCAGTACTTC
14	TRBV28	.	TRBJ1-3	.	CASRKQGPGNTIYF	TGTGCCAGCAGGAAACAGGGACCTGGAAACACCATATATTTT
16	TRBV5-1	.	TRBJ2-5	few	CASSGAVGAPGETQYF	TGCGCCAGCAGCGGGGCCGTGGGGGCACCTGGAGAGACCCAGTACTTC
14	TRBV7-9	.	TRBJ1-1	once	CASSGSGGNTEAFF	TGTGCCAGCAGCGGCAGTGGAGGGAACACTGAAGCTTTCTTT
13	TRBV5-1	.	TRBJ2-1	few	CASSLVGADEQFF	TGCGCCAGCAGCTTGGTAGGGGCTGATGAGCAGTTCTTC
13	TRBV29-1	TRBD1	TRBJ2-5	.	CSADRGLEETQYF	TGCAGCGCTGACAGGGGGCTAGAAGAGACCCAGTACTTC
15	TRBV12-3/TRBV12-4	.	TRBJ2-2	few	CASSFGASNTGELFF	TGTGCCAGCAGTTTCGGCGCCTCGAACACCGGGGAGCTGTTTTTT
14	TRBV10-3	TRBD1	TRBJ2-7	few	CAISDPGTGYEQYF	TGTGCCATCAGTGACCCAGGGACAGGGTACGAGCAGTACTTC
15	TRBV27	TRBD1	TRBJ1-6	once	CASSLSGQGSSPLHF	TGTGCCAGCAGTTTATCGGGACAGGGGAGTTCACCCCTCCACTTT
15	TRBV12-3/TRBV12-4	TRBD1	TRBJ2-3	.	CASAPGGQVTDTQYF	TGTGCCAGCGCCCCCGGGGGACAGGTCACAGATACGCAGTATTTT
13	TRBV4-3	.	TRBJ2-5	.	CASSQRLRETQYF	TGCGCCAGCAGCCAACGTCTCCGGGAGACCCAGTACTTC
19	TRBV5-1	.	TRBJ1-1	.	CASSLEAARYVSMNTEAFF	TGCGCCAGCAGCTTGGAAGCGGCGCGATACGTATCAATGAACACTGAAGCTTTCTTT
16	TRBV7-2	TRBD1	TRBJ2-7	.	CASSLVVSTGKGEQYF	TGTGCCAGCAGCTTAGTTGTCTCGACAGGGAAGGGCGAGCAGTACTTC
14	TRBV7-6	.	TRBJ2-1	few	CASSLRRGDNEQFF	TGTGCCAGCAGCTTACGTCGAGGGGACAATGAGCAGTTCTTC
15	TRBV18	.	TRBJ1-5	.	CASSTAPGSNQPQHF	TGTGCCAGCTCGACAGCACCAGGGAGCAATCAGCCCCAGCATTTT
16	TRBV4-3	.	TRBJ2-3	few	CASSQRWGGNTDTQYF	TGCGCCAGCAGCCAAAGATGGGGCGGGAACACAGATACGCAGTATTTT
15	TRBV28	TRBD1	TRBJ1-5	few	CASSYPDRNNQPQHF	TGTGCCAGCAGTTACCCGGACAGGAACAATCAGCCCCAGCATTTT
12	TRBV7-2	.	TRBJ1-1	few	CASSQSRVEAFF	TGTGCCAGCAGCCAATCTAGGGTTGAAGCTTTCTTT
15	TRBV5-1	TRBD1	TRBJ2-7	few	CASSYDRGLAYEQYF	TGCGCCAGCAGCTATGACAGGGGCCTCGCCTACGAGCAGTACTTC
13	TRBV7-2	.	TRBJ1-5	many	CASKDGPGQPQHF	TGTGCCAGCAAGGATGGGCCTGGTCAGCCCCAGCATTTT
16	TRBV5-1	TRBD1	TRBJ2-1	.	CASTQGAGSSYNEQFF	TGCGCCAGCACCCAGGGGGCGGGGAGCTCCTACAATGAGCAGTTCTTC
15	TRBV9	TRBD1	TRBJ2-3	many	CASSGDRAGADTQYF	TGTGCCAGCAGCGGGGACAGGGCGGGGGCAGATACGCAGTATTTT
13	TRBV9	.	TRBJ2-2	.	CASSPPYTGELFF	TGTGCCAGCAGCCCTCCATACACCGGGGAGCTGTTTTTT
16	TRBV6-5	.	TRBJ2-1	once	CASSSNRYRVFNEQFF	TGTGCCAGCAGTTCTAACCGGTACAGGGTGTTCAATGAGCAGTTCTTC
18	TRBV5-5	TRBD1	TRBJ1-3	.	CASSPPGTGSSSGNTIYF	TGTGCCAGCAGCCCTCCCGGGACAGGATCAAGCTCTGGAAACACCATATATTTT
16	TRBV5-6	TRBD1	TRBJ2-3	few	CASSLAGQGYTDTQYF	TGTGCCAGCAGCTTGGCGGGACAGGGCTACACAGATACGCAGTATTTT
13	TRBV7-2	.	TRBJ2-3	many	CASSLAATDTQYF	TGTGCCAGCAGCTTAGCTGCCACAGATACGCAGTATTTT
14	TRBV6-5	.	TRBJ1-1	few	CASSYSGRESEAFF	TGTGCCAGCAGTTACTCGGGACGGGAGTCTGAAGCTTTCTTT
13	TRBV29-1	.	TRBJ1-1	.	CSVVSQPVGEAFF	TGCAGCGTTGTTTCGCAACCGGTGGGTGAGGCTTTCTTT
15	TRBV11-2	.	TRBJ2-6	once	CASSHFLSGANVLTF	TGTGCCAGCAGCCACTTCCTTTCTGGGGCCAACGTCCTGACTTTC
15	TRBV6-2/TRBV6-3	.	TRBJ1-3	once	CASSYGGNSGNTIYF	TGTGCCAGCAGTTACGGTGGAAACTCTGGAAACACCATATATTTT
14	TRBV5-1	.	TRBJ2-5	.	CASALPDRRETQYF	TGCGCCAGCGCGCTACCAGACAGGCGAGAGACCCAGTACTTC
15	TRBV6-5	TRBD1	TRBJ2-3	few	CASSRTGRTTDTQYF	TGTGCCAGCAGTCGGACAGGGAGAACCACAGATACGCAGTATTTT
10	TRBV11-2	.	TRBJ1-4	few	CASSGSLLIF	TGTGCCAGCAGCGGCTCGCTCCTTATTTTT
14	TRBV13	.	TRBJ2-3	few	CASRWVRRGRTQYF	TGTGCCAGCAGATGGGTTAGGCGGGGAAGAACGCAGTATTTT
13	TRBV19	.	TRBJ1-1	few	CASSIGERGVAFF	TGTGCCAGTAGTATCGGAGAGAGAGGAGTGGCTTTCTTT
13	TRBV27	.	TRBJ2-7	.	CASSLSWAYEQYF	TGTGCCAGCAGTTTATCGTGGGCTTACGAGCAGTACTTC
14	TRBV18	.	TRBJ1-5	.	CASSPLREEQPQHF	TGTGCCAGCTCACCACTCAGGGAAGAACAGCCCCAGCATTTT
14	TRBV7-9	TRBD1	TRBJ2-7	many	CASSPRDSTYEQYF	TGTGCCAGCAGCCCCCGGGACAGTACCTACGAGCAGTACTTC
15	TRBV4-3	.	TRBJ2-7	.	CASSQESERPYEQYF	TGCGCCAGCAGCCAAGAGAGCGAAAGGCCCTACGAGCAGTACTTC
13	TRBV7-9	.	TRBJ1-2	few	CASIPTGSYGYTF	TGTGCCAGCATCCCCACAGGGTCCTATGGCTACACCTTC
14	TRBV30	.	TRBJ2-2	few	CAWMTGTWTGELFF	TGTGCCTGGATGACAGGGACTTGGACCGGGGAGCTGTTTTTT
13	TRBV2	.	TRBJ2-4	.	CASSQDGKNIQYF	TGTGCCAGCAGTCAGGACGGTAAAAACATTCAGTACTTC
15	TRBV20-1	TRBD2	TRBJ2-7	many	CSARSAGGNSYEQYF	TGCAGTGCTAGATCGGCGGGGGGTAACTCCTACGAGCAGTACTTC